The 25 T cell receptor beta chains listed next were all sequenced from one sample in a study of OX40 agonist ivuxolimab in advanced cancers. The assay was immunoSEQ multiplex PCR, and TCRdb's table has in-frame clones only and misses some. Of roughly 71,000 clones in the sample, about four fifths were seen once. The source was CD4+ or CD8+ T cells sorted from blood, collected in a trial of the OX40 agonist ivuxolimab. These TCRs come from an adult with an advanced solid tumor such as melanoma, head and neck, liver or kidney cancer.

The rearrangement uses TRBV7-2 and TRBJ1-2; 8 positions match TRBD1. Germline trimming cut 4 bases from V and 3 bases from J; bases unmatched to any gene: 4. The CDR3 length is 14 residues. The V gene's germline CDR1 is SGHTA and CDR2 FQGNSA. CDR3 amino acids: CASSSLTGDYGYTF. The CDR3 region has the DNA TGTGCCAGCAGCTCCCTGACAGGGGACTATGGCTACACCTTC.

This clone appeared a few times. This chain links TRBV11-3 with TRBJ1-6; the D gene is possibly TRBD1 (5 bases). This CDR3 is built from 17 residues. The V and J ends lost 0 bases and 7 bases respectively, with 16 bases between them. Germline assignment: CDR1 SGHNT and CDR2 YENEEA. This chain's CDR3 is CASSLEMGRTTNSPLHF. The CDR3, as DNA: TGTGCCAGCAGCTTAGAGATGGGACGGACGACCAATTCACCCCTCCACTTT. Based on the CDR3 plus reference TRBV11-3 and TRBJ1-6, the full variable domain is EAGVVQSPRYKIIEKKQPVAFWCNPISGHNTLYWYLQNLGQGPELLIRYENEEAVDDSQLPKDRFSAERLKGVDSTLKIQPAELGDSAVYLCASSLEMGRTTNSPLHFGNGTRLTVT.

V is TRBV30 and J is TRBJ2-7, with 10 bases that match TRBD2. This CDR3 is built from 16 residues. Germline trimming cut 2 bases from V and 7 bases from J; bases unmatched to any gene: 14. CDR1 and CDR2 from the germline V gene are GTSNPN and SVGIG (reference sequence). The CDR3 sequence is CAWSSGLAGVSREQYF. CDR3 sequence (DNA): TGTGCCTGGAGTTCGGGTCTAGCGGGGGTTTCTAGGGAGCAGTACTTC.

To note about this clone: This sequence may be a read error, since a much larger clone differs from it by one base. The same CDR3 can be traced to other DNA sequences in this sample. The rearrangement uses TRBV5-1 and TRBJ1-1; D is perhaps TRBD1 (6 bases). Germline lookup yields CDR1 SGHRS and CDR2 YFSETQ. The CDR3 loop spans 15 amino acids. CDR3 coding DNA: TGCGCCAGTAGCTTTTCCCTGACAGGGAACACTGAAGCTTTCTTT. As protein: CASSFSLTGNTEAFF.

V gene TRBV4-3 combines with J gene TRBJ1-2; tentative D call: TRBD1 (5 bases). Germline assignment: CDR1 LGHNA and CDR2 YSLEER. The CDR3 spans 16 residues. V was cut by 3 bases and J by 5 bases, with 19 bases left in between. The CDR3 DNA reads as TGCGCCAGCAGCCAGAGACAGTCGGCGGCGGCGTATGGCTACACCTTC. This gives the protein CASSQRQSAAAYGYTF.

The chain combines TRBV7-9 with TRBJ2-5; 10 bases fit TRBD2. From germline, CDR1 is SEHNR and CDR2 FQNEAQ (reference sequence). V dropped 4 bases and J dropped 3; count of bases not matched to a gene: 8. CDR3 size: 16 residues. CDR3 nucleotide sequence: TGTGCCAGCAGCTCTAGTACTAGCGGGGTTAAAGAGACCCAGTACTTC. Translation gives CASSSSTSGVKETQYF.

The chain carries TRBV6-5 and TRBJ2-1; TRBD2 matches 8 bases. The CDR3 runs 15 residues. Trimming at V came to 2 bases and at J to 5 bases, leaving 5 bases not matched to a gene. CDR1 and CDR2 from the germline V gene are MNHEY and SVGAGI. CDR3 bases: TGTGCCAGCAGTTACCCCCGGGAGGGCCACAATGAGCAGTTCTTC. Its protein is CASSYPREGHNEQFF.

The genes are TRBV5-4 and TRBJ2-1; weak D call: TRBD2 (6 bases). V lost 2 bases and J lost 2, with 14 bases in between. Germline CDR1 and CDR2: SGHNT and YYREEE (reference sequence). The CDR3 has 16 amino acids. CDR3 sequence: CASSFVRVAAYNEQFF. Written as DNA, the CDR3 is TGTGCCAGCAGCTTCGTTCGGGTAGCGGCCTACAATGAGCAGTTCTTC.

The chain recombines TRBV7-9 with TRBJ2-7; D might be TRBD2 (5 bases). V was trimmed by 5 bases and J by 9 bases, leaving 17 bases between them. CDR1 is SEHNR, CDR2 FQNEAQ, per germline (reference sequence). The CDR3 contains 13 residues. This CDR3 reads CASSRLEAKAQYF. CDR3 nucleotide sequence: TGTGCCAGCAGCAGACTGGAGGCGAAGGCGCAGTACTTC.

This chain connects TRBV7-2 to TRBJ2-7, with 8 bases lining up with TRBD1. Germline CDR1 reads SGHTA; CDR2 reads FQGNSA. The CDR3 runs 14 residues. The V gene end was trimmed by 5 bases and the J gene end by 2 bases; junction bases not matched to a gene: 5. CDR3 coding DNA: TGTGCCAGCAGCCTCCCGGACAGGGCCTACGAGCAGTACTTC. Amino acids: CASSLPDRAYEQYF.

The chain carries TRBV7-2 and TRBJ2-1, with D tentatively TRBD2 (5 bases). The length of the CDR3 is 17 residues. Germline V gene lookup returns CDR1 SGHTA and CDR2 FQGNSA. Trimming shortened V by 5 bases and J by 2 bases, and 19 bases separated the two germline ends. In DNA form, the CDR3 reads TGTGCCAGCAGCGAACCGGCCCGGCGGGTCCCCTACAATGAGCAGTTCTTC. Translation gives CASSEPARRVPYNEQFF. Complete variable domain (other parts from reference TRBV7-2 and TRBJ2-1): GAGVSQSPSNKVTEKGKDVELRCDPISGHTALYWYRQSLGQGLEFLIYFQGNSAPDKSGLPSDRFSAERTGGSVSTLTIQRTQQEDSAVYLCASSEPARRVPYNEQFFGPGTRLTVL.

The chain recombines TRBV11-2 with TRBJ2-5; unclear D gene. Germline V gene sequence: CDR1 SGHAT, CDR2 FQNNGV. The CDR3 is 14 residues long. The V and J ends lost 5 bases and 9 bases respectively, with 19 bases between them. CDR3 nucleotides: TGTGCCAGCAGCCCGATCGGGCCATATGGGGCCCAGTACTTC. Encoded protein: CASSPIGPYGAQYF.

V gene TRBV9 combines with J gene TRBJ2-3; D is unclear. The CDR3 sequence is 15 residues long. Between the trimmed V and J ends, which lost 0 bases and 3 bases, there was a span of 11 bases. Germline V gives CDR1 SGDLS, CDR2 YYNGEE. In nucleotides, the CDR3 is TGTGCCAGCAGCGTAGCAACGGGTAGAACAGATACGCAGTATTTT. Protein: CASSVATGRTDTQYF. Supplemented by reference TRBV9 and TRBJ2-3, the full variable domain reads DSGVTQTPKHLITATGQRVTLRCSPRSGDLSVYWYQQSLDQGLQFLIQYYNGEERAKGNILERFSAQQFPDLHSELNLSSLELGDSALYFCASSVATGRTDTQYFGPGTRLTVL.

The V call is TRBV5-4, the J call TRBJ2-3, with 9 bases fitting TRBD1. The CDR3 consists of 15 residues. The germline CDR1 and CDR2 sequences are SGHNT and YYREEE (reference sequence). J was trimmed by 4 bases and V by 4 bases; bases with no gene match: 7. CDR3 in DNA: TGTGCCAGCAGCACAGGGGGCAGGTATTCAGATACGCAGTATTTT. Translated, it gives CASSTGGRYSDTQYF.

The genes are TRBV5-1 and TRBJ2-3; 10 bases map to TRBD1. The J segment lost 2 bases and the V segment lost 4 bases, leaving 4 bases of the junction unmatched. Germline V gene lookup returns CDR1 SGHRS and CDR2 YFSETQ. The CDR3 covers 15 residues. DNA of the CDR3: TGCGCCAGCAGCCAGACAGGGGGCAACACAGATACGCAGTATTTT. Its translation is CASSQTGGNTDTQYF.

J is TRBJ1-3 and V is TRBV11-2; 11 bases are shared with TRBD1. The length of the CDR3 is 16 residues. Per germline, CDR1 SGHAT and CDR2 FQNNGV. With V trimmed by 5 bases and J by 5 bases, 8 bases remained unmatched. CDR3 nucleotides: TGTGCCAGCAGCCCGTTCCGGACAGGGGGCCGAAACACCATATATTTT. It is translated as CASSPFRTGGRNTIYF.

This CDR3 is CASSHKRGLPGGLYGYTF. The DNA of the CDR3 is TGTGCCAGCAGCCACAAGAGGGGGCTCCCCGGAGGGCTTTATGGCTACACCTTC. J is TRBJ1-2 and V is TRBV21-1; no check of the table's D call, TRBD1, against the DNA was made. TRBV21-1 is deemed a pseudogene. The CDR3 has 18 residues.

As DNA, the CDR3 is TGTGCCAGCAGCCTAGCCACCGGGGAGCTGTTTTTT. Translated: CASSLATGELFF. This rearrangement joins TRBV6-1 to TRBJ2-2, with a weak D call TRBD2 (5 bases). V lost 6 bases and J 4 bases, leaving 6 bases between the germline ends. CDR3 size: 12 residues. The germline CDR1 and CDR2 sequences are MNHNS and SASEGT.

This chain links TRBV9 with TRBJ2-1; the match to TRBD2 covers 8 bases. CDR1 and CDR2 from the germline V gene are SGDLS and YYNGEE. J gave up 3 bases and V 4 bases, and 9 bases lay outside the gene matches. The CDR3 extends over 16 amino acids. The CDR3 nucleotides are TGTGCCAGCAGCTCCCCGTTTCGGGGGGGCTACAATGAGCAGTTCTTC. It translates to CASSSPFRGGYNEQFF.

The chain is built from TRBV29-1 and TRBJ1-2, with 7 bases that match TRBD1. V was pared by 1 base and J by 4 bases, with 6 bases of the junction left unmatched. Germline lookup yields CDR1 SQVTM and CDR2 ANQGSEA. This CDR3 contains 14 residues. CDR3 in DNA: TGCAGCGTTGAAGTGATACAGGGGTTCTATGGCTACACCTTC. Translation gives CSVEVIQGFYGYTF.

The chain recombines TRBV7-9 with TRBJ1-6, with TRBD1 as a possible D gene (5 bases). Per germline, CDR1 SEHNR and CDR2 FQNEAQ (reference sequence). The CDR3 spans 14 residues. V was clipped by 6 bases and J by 8 bases, with 14 bases between them. DNA for the CDR3: TGTGCCAGCAGTCCGCCGGGACTGGATTCACCCCTCCACTTT. Its translation: CASSPPGLDSPLHF.

This rearrangement joins TRBV30 to TRBJ2-7; D tentatively fits TRBD1 or TRBD2 (5 bases each). Trimming removed 2 bases at V and 3 bases at J, with 11 bases between. Germline CDR1 GTSNPN, CDR2 SVGIG (reference sequence). The length of the CDR3 is 13 residues. The CDR3 DNA sequence: TGTGCCTGGAGTCGAGGGGAGAGCTACGAGCAGTACTTC. This gives the protein CAWSRGESYEQYF. Full variable domain (missing parts from reference TRBV30 and TRBJ2-7): SQTIHQWPATLVQPVGSPLSLECTVEGTSNPNLYWYRQAAGRGLQLLFYSVGIGQISSEVPQNLSASRPQDRQFILSSKKLLLSDSGFYLCAWSRGESYEQYFGPGTRLTVT.

The rearrangement links TRBV29-1 to TRBJ2-7, with 11 bases that match TRBD2. The V segment lost 5 bases and the J segment 4 bases; nucleotides outside the gene matches: 7. Germline V gene lookup returns CDR1 SQVTM and CDR2 ANQGSEA. This CDR3 spans 14 amino acids. CDR3 coding DNA: TGCAGCGTTAAGAGACTAGCGGGATTATACGAGCAGTACTTC. Translation gives CSVKRLAGLYEQYF.

About this clone itself: One junction end disagrees with the germline gene, perhaps due to a read error. The V call is TRBV19, the J call TRBJ1-1, with D possibly matching TRBD1 (6 bases). The germline V gene encodes CDR1 LNHDA and CDR2 SQIVND (reference sequence). This CDR3 is built from 13 residues. The CDR3, as DNA: TGTGTCAGTGGGGAGATTTGGGGGCCTGAAGCTTTCTTT. Translated: CVSGEIWGPEAFF.

The genes are TRBV28 and TRBJ1-1; D not certain. Germline V lookup: CDR1 MDHEN, CDR2 SYDVKM. V shed 4 bases and J shed 4 bases, with 16 bases lying between them. The CDR3 contains 15 residues. The CDR3 nucleotides are TGTGCCAGCAGTTCCCCTGGGGAGACAAGCACTGAAGCTTTCTTT. Translation: CASSSPGETSTEAFF.